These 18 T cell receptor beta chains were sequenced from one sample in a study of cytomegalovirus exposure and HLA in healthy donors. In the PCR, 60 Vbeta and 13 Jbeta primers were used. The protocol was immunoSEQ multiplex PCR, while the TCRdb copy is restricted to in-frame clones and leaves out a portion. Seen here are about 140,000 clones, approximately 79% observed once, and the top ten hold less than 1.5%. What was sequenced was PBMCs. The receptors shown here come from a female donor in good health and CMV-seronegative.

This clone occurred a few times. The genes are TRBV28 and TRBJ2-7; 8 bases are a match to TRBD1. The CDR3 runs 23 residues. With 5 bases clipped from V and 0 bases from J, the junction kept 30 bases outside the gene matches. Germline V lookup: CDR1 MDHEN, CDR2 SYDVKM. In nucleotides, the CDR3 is TGTGCCAGCAGTCACCACCCCGGACAGGGAAAACCCCCTGGCCTTTGGGGCTCCTACGAGCAGTACTTC. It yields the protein CASSHHPGQGKPPGLWGSYEQYF.

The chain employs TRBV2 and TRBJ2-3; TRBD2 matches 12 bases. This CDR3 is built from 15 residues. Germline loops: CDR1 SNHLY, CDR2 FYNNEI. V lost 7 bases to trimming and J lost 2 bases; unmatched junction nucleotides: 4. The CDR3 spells CASTGTSGHTDTQYF. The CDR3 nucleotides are TGTGCCAGCACCGGGACTAGCGGGCACACAGATACGCAGTATTTT.

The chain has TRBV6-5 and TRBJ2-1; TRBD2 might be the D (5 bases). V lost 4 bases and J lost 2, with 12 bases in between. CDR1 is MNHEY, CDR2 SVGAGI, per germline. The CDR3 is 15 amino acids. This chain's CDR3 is CASSSSRGAYNEQFF. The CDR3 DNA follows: TGTGCCAGCAGTTCCTCTCGGGGTGCCTACAATGAGCAGTTCTTC.

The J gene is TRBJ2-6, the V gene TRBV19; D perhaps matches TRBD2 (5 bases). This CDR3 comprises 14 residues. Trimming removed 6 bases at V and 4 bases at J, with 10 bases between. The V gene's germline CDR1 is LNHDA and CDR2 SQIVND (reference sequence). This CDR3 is CASREDRGANVLTF. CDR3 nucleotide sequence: TGTGCCAGTAGGGAGGATAGAGGGGCCAACGTCCTGACTTTC.

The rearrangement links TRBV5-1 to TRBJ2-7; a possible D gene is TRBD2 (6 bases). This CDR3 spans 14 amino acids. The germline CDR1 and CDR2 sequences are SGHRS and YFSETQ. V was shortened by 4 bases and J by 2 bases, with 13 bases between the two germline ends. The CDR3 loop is CASSDNSGPYEQYF. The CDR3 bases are TGCGCCAGCAGCGATAATAGCGGACCCTACGAGCAGTACTTC.

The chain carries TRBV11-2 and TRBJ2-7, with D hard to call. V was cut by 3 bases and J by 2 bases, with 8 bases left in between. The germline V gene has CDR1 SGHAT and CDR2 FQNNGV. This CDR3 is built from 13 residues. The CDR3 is CASSFTLTYEQYF. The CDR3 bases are TGTGCCAGCAGCTTCACCCTAACCTACGAGCAGTACTTC.

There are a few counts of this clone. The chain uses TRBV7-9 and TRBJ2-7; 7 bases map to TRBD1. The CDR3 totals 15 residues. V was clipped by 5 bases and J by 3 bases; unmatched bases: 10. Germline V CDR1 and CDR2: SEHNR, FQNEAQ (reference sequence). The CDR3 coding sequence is TGTGCCAGCAGCAAGGGACAGAGAACCGACTACGAGCAGTACTTC. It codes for CASSKGQRTDYEQYF.

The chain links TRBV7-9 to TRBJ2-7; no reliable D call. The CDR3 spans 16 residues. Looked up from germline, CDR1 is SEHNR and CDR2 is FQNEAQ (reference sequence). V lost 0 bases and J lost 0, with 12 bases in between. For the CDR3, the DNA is TGTGCCAGCAGCTTAGCGGAAAGCGCCCGCTCCTACGAGCAGTACTTC. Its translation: CASSLAESARSYEQYF.

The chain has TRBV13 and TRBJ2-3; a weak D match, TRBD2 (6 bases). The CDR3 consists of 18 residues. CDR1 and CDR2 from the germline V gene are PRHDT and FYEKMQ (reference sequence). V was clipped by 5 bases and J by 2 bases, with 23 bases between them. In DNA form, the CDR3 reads TGTGCCAGCAGCCCACCGGGGACTCTCCCTCTACCCACAGATACGCAGTATTTT. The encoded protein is CASSPPGTLPLPTDTQYF.

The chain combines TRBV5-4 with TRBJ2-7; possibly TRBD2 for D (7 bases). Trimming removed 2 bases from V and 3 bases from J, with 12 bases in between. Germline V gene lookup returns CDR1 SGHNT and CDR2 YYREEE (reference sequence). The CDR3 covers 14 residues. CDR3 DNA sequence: TGTGCCAGCAGCTTAGAAGGGGGGGACTACGAGCAGTACTTC. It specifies CASSLEGGDYEQYF.

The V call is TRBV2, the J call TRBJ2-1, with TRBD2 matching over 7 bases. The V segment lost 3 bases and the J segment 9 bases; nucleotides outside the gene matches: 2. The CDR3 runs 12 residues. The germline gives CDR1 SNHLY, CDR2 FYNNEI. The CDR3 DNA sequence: TGTGCCAGCAGTGAGCAGCGGGGTGAGCAGTTCTTC. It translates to CASSEQRGEQFF.

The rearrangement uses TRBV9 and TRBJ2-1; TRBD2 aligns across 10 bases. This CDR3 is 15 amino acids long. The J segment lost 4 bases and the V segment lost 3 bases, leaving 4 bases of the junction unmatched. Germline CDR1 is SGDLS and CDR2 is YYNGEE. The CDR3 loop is CASSAGLAVYNEQFF. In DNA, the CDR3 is TGTGCCAGCAGCGCCGGACTAGCGGTTTACAATGAGCAGTTCTTC.

The CDR3 here is CASSLAGSSYEQYF. The CDR3 DNA sequence: TGTGCCAGCAGTTTAGCGGGGAGTTCCTACGAGCAGTACTTC. The V gene is TRBV28, the J gene TRBJ2-7; TRBD2 is a possible D gene (6 bases). The CDR3 contains 14 residues. Germline V CDR1 and CDR2: MDHEN, SYDVKM. With 2 bases removed from V and 1 base from J, the gap between germline ends came to 9 bases.

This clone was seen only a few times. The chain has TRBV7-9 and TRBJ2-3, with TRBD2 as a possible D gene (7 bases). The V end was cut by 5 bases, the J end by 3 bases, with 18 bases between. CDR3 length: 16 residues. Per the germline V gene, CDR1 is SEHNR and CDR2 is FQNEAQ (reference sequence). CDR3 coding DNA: TGTGCCAGCAGCGCCTTTGTCAGGGGAGGGACAGATACGCAGTATTTT. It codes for CASSAFVRGGTDTQYF.

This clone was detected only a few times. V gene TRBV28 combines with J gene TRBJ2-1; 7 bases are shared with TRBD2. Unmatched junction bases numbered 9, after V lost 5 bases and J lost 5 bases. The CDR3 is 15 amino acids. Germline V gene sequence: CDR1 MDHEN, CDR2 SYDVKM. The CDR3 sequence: CASSAAGTTNNEQFF. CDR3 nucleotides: TGTGCCAGCAGTGCTGCCGGGACTACCAACAATGAGCAGTTCTTC. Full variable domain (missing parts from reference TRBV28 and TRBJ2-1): DVKVTQSSRYLVKRTGEKVFLECVQDMDHENMFWYRQDPGLGLRLIYFSYDVKMKEKGDIPEGYSVSREKKERFSLILESASTNQTSMYLCASSAAGTTNNEQFFGPGTRLTVL.

The CDR3 bases are TGCGCCAGCAGCGGGCGGACAGGGATGGGCACTAATGAAAAACTGTTTTTT. This sequence encodes CASSGRTGMGTNEKLFF. The chain uses TRBV5-1 and TRBJ1-4, with 8 bases fitting TRBD1. Per germline, CDR1 SGHRS and CDR2 YFSETQ. This CDR3 has 17 residues. V trimming: 4 bases; J trimming: 2 bases; junction bases outside the gene matches: 10. The complete variable domain, with remaining parts taken from reference TRBV5-1 and TRBJ1-4, reads KAGVTQTPRYLIKTRGQQVTLSCSPISGHRSVSWYQQTPGQGLQFLFEYFSETQRNKGNFPGRFSGRQFSNSRSEMNVSTLELGDSALYLCASSGRTGMGTNEKLFFGSGTQLSVL.

The CDR3 sequence is CASSPPGRSGASYEQYF. The CDR3 DNA follows: TGTGCCAGCAGCCCCCCCGGGCGTAGCGGGGCCTCCTACGAGCAGTACTTC. The chain couples TRBV7-9 to TRBJ2-7; TRBD2 matches 8 bases. V lost 5 bases to trimming and J lost 0 bases; unmatched junction nucleotides: 12. The CDR3 extends over 17 amino acids. The V gene's germline CDR1 is SEHNR and CDR2 FQNEAQ (reference sequence).

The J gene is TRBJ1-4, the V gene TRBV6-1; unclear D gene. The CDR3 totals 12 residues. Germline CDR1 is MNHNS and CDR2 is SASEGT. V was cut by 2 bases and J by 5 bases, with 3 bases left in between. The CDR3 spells CASSEQNEKLFF. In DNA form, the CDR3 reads TGTGCCAGCAGTGAACAAAATGAAAAACTGTTTTTT.